The source of this T cell receptor (beta chain) is a study of T cell responses to AZD1222 COVID-19 vaccine. Study results and limitations: Donors were largely white British and mainly female; clonal diversity was possibly underestimated.

Clones were read by immunoSEQ multiplex PCR, and TCRdb kept only the in-frame ones, dropping some. The table has about 150,000 clones, under 95% seen once. Concerning this clone: Its specificity is unknown.

From germline, CDR1 is MNHEY and CDR2 SVGEGT. The germline V and J ends were trimmed by 5 bases and 7 bases, with 17 bases remaining between them. The CDR3 is 15 amino acids. The clonotype originates from an adult in good health. Sequenced here: peripheral blood, sampled on day 0 of AZD1222 vaccination. The chain uses TRBV6-2 or TRBV6-3 and TRBJ1-4; TRBD1 is a possible D gene (6 bases). CDR3 DNA sequence: TGTGCCAGCAGTAGGTCCGGGACAATGGCTGAAAAACTGTTTTTT. Translating gives CASSRSGTMAEKLFF.